A single sample gave rise to the 17 T cell receptor beta chains below, sequenced in a study of memory CD4+ T cells and cytomegalovirus serostatus. TCRdb's table, derived via immunoSEQ multiplex PCR, lists solely in-frame clones and lacks some. The table records about 50,000 clones, 82% of them present only once. The sort gate was single viable CD3+CD4+CD8-CD45RO+ cells for memory CD4+ T cells. The specimen sequenced was memory CD4+ T cells from blood. The receptors come from an adult in good health and CMV-seronegative.

This clone came up a few times. The chain has TRBV2 and TRBJ1-6; D remains unclear. Germline assignment: CDR1 SNHLY and CDR2 FYNNEI. This CDR3 region has 12 residues. The ends were cut back, 9 bases at V and 12 bases at J, with 15 bases in the middle. This chain's CDR3 is CASGLAAGPLHF. In DNA, the CDR3 is TGTGCCAGTGGGCTGGCAGCGGGACCCCTCCACTTT.

This clone was found once. The chain links TRBV2 to TRBJ2-7, with 12 bases lining up with TRBD1. Germline CDR1 and CDR2: SNHLY and FYNNEI. The J segment lost 7 bases and the V segment lost 10 bases, leaving 11 bases of the junction unmatched. The CDR3 spans 14 residues. CDR3 bases: TGTGCCACCTCCCGGGACAGGGGGCTCAGGGAGCAGTACTTC. It is translated as CATSRDRGLREQYF.

CDR3 sequence: CASSSPGLPMVLTF. CDR3 DNA: TGTGCCAGCAGTTCCCCGGGGCTGCCGATGGTCCTGACTTTC. The V and J genes are TRBV28 and TRBJ2-6; tentatively, D is TRBD1 or TRBD2 (5 bases each). The CDR3 consists of 14 residues. Germline lookup yields CDR1 MDHEN and CDR2 SYDVKM. V was shortened by 4 bases and J by 13 bases, with 17 bases between the two germline ends.

The chain couples TRBV6-6 to TRBJ1-1; 7 bases align to TRBD1. With V trimmed by 2 bases and J by 4 bases, 4 bases remained unmatched. This CDR3 contains 14 residues. Looked up from germline, CDR1 is MNHNY and CDR2 is SVGAGI (reference sequence). Here the CDR3 reads CASSYQQGSTEAFF. CDR3 in DNA: TGTGCCAGCAGTTACCAACAGGGGAGCACTGAAGCTTTCTTT.

This clone was seen more than once but under ten times. The CDR3 DNA is TGTGCCAGCAGCTTTTGGGGCGGGGAGCTGTTTTTT. It encodes CASSFWGGELFF. The rearrangement links TRBV7-8 to TRBJ2-2; D is uncertain. Germline loops: CDR1 SGHVS, CDR2 FQNEAQ. V lost 3 bases, J lost 7 bases, and 6 bases lay in between. The CDR3 spans 12 residues.

The chain employs TRBV10-3 and TRBJ2-3, with 10 nucleotides matching TRBD2. Per the germline V gene, CDR1 is ENHRY and CDR2 is SYGVKD. Trimming removed 0 bases from V and 0 bases from J; junction bases left unmatched: 6. The CDR3 is 18 residues long. DNA of the CDR3: TGTGCCATCAGTGAGTCGTCTAGCGGGGGATCTAGCACAGATACGCAGTATTTT. Translation gives CAISESSSGGSSTDTQYF.

The V call is TRBV18, the J call TRBJ1-1, with 7 positions matching TRBD1. The CDR3 has 14 amino acids. Losses at the gene ends were 5 bases for V and 3 bases for J; bases not matched to a gene: 6. CDR1 and CDR2 (germline): KGHSH, LQKENI. CDR3 in amino acids: CASSAYRGDTEAFF. CDR3 DNA: TGTGCCAGCTCAGCTTACAGGGGAGACACTGAAGCTTTCTTT.

The chain uses TRBV11-2 and TRBJ2-7; 7 nucleotides agree with TRBD2. Germline CDR1 SGHAT, CDR2 FQNNGV. There are 13 residues in the CDR3. The V gene end was trimmed by 5 bases and the J gene end by 6 bases; junction bases not matched to a gene: 7. CDR3 DNA: TGTGCCAGCAGCCCCGGACTAGAAAGCGAGCAGTACTTC. This encodes CASSPGLESEQYF.

The CDR3 bases are TGTGCCAGCAGCTTATGGGCGAGGAGGTCAGCGGGCACAGATACGCAGTATTTT. Translated, it gives CASSLWARRSAGTDTQYF. The chain employs TRBV7-9 and TRBJ2-3, with a weak D call TRBD2 (5 bases). Germline assignment: CDR1 SEHNR and CDR2 FQNEAQ (reference sequence). V gave up 2 bases and J gave up 1 base, with 19 bases separating them. CDR3 length: 18 amino acids.

This clone was detected only a few times. The rearrangement links TRBV5-1 to TRBJ1-1; possibly TRBD1 for D (6 bases). Trimming stripped 2 bases from V and 4 bases from J, with 15 bases between. The CDR3 contains 15 residues. Germline CDR1 is SGHRS and CDR2 is YFSETQ. The CDR3 DNA follows: TGCGCCAGCAGCTTTGGGACACGGGTGGGCACTGAAGCTTTCTTT. It specifies CASSFGTRVGTEAFF.

This clone was seen only a few times. This chain links TRBV5-4 with TRBJ2-6, with 13 bases lining up with TRBD2. Germline CDR1 SGHNT, CDR2 YYREEE (reference sequence). CDR3 size: 18 residues. V was pared by 4 bases and J by 0 bases, with 4 bases of the junction left unmatched. The CDR3 DNA reads TGTGCCAGCAGCGCAGGACTAGCGGGAGCCTCTGGGGCCAACGTCCTGACTTTC. This sequence encodes CASSAGLAGASGANVLTF.

V and J are TRBV6-1 and TRBJ2-5, with D unclear. This CDR3 is 13 amino acids long. CDR1 is MNHNS and CDR2 is SASEGT in the germline V gene. The germline V and J ends were trimmed by 4 bases and 5 bases, with 11 bases remaining between them. The CDR3 spells CASSVRYAETQYF. The CDR3 DNA reads TGTGCCAGCAGTGTGAGGTATGCTGAGACCCAGTACTTC.

The chain couples TRBV18 to TRBJ1-1, with D possibly being TRBD1 (5 bases). This CDR3 has 14 amino acids. Germline-derived CDR1 and CDR2 are KGHSH and LQKENI. Trimming removed 4 bases from V and 0 bases from J, with 9 bases in between. CDR3 amino acids: CASSQGWVNTEAFF. The CDR3 bases are TGTGCCAGCTCACAGGGGTGGGTGAACACTGAAGCTTTCTTT.

The chain employs TRBV7-2 and TRBJ1-1; maybe TRBD1 (6 bases). The V and J ends lost 1 base and 4 bases respectively, with 16 bases between them. The CDR3 covers 16 residues. CDR1 is SGHTA, CDR2 FQGNSA, per germline. This chain's CDR3 is CASSLVRGAFGTEAFF. In DNA, the CDR3 is TGTGCCAGCAGCTTAGTCAGGGGAGCTTTTGGCACTGAAGCTTTCTTT.

This chain uses TRBV30 with TRBJ1-2, with 8 bases lining up with TRBD1. Losses at the gene ends were 3 bases for V and 6 bases for J; bases not matched to a gene: 3. The CDR3 covers 12 residues. Germline CDR1 and CDR2: GTSNPN and SVGIG (reference sequence). The CDR3 nucleotides are TGTGCCTGGAGCCTACAGGGGGATGGCTACACCTTC. Translating it yields CAWSLQGDGYTF. The variable domain in full, with the rest retrieved from reference TRBV30 and TRBJ1-2, is SQTIHQWPATLVQPVGSPLSLECTVEGTSNPNLYWYRQAAGRGLQLLFYSVGIGQISSEVPQNLSASRPQDRQFILSSKKLLLSDSGFYLCAWSLQGDGYTFGSGTRLTVV.

V and J are TRBV25-1 and TRBJ2-7; D is perhaps TRBD1 or TRBD2 (5 bases each). The CDR3 totals 14 residues. Trimming pared 4 bases from V and 0 bases from J, leaving 10 bases between. Germline CDR1 reads MGHDK; CDR2 reads SYGVNS. Here the CDR3 DNA reads TGTGCCAGCAGTGCCGGGACGGCCTCCTACGAGCAGTACTTC. Its protein is CASSAGTASYEQYF.

The chain is built from TRBV12-5 and TRBJ1-2; TRBD1 agrees at 7 bases. CDR3 length equals 15 residues. CDR1 is LGHNT and CDR2 is FRNRAP in the germline V gene. V dropped 6 bases and J dropped 8; count of bases not matched to a gene: 15. This CDR3 reads CASGTETGEYYGYTF. Written as DNA, the CDR3 is TGTGCTAGTGGGACCGAAACAGGGGAATATTACGGCTACACCTTC.